Listed here are 11 T cell receptor beta chains from one sample, sequenced in a study of blood T cell repertoires in COVID-19. This table comes from immunoSEQ multiplex PCR, and its TCRdb copy is limited to in-frame clones, with some not included. This sample yields some 97,000 clones, of which roughly 90% are seen a single time; roughly 1.9% belongs to the top ten. The sample taken for sequencing was peripheral blood. The receptors were sampled from a man aged 45-65 years with active COVID-19.

The rearrangement joins TRBV11-2 to TRBJ2-6; 10 positions match TRBD2. Germline V CDR1 and CDR2: SGHAT, FQNNGV. V was clipped by 1 base and J by 0 bases; unmatched bases: 6. This CDR3 comprises 19 residues. The CDR3 sequence is CASSLGPSGGHSGANVLTF. The CDR3 bases are TGTGCCAGCAGCTTAGGGCCTAGCGGGGGCCACTCTGGGGCCAACGTCCTGACTTTC.

The rearrangement joins TRBV5-6 to TRBJ1-6, with D perhaps matching TRBD1 (5 bases). The V end lost 6 bases, the J end lost 4 bases, and 17 bases lay between the germline ends. CDR3 length equals 16 residues. Germline CDR1 and CDR2: SGHDT and YYEEEE. The CDR3 DNA follows: TGTGCCAGCACCCCCGCGGGGGGACTGTATAATTCACCCCTCCACTTT. Translated: CASTPAGGLYNSPLHF.

The chain joins TRBV11-3 to TRBJ2-5; 8 bases agree with TRBD1. This CDR3 is 16 amino acids long. The trim removed 5 bases at V and 2 bases at J, leaving 10 bases unmatched. In germline, CDR1 is SGHNT, CDR2 YENEEA. The CDR3 DNA follows: TGTGCCAGCAGCCTAGGTAGGACAGGGAGGCAAGAGACCCAGTACTTC. This encodes CASSLGRTGRQETQYF.

This clone was seen a single time. V usage is TRBV29-1 and J usage is TRBJ1-1; 7 nucleotides align to TRBD1. Losses at the gene ends were 2 bases for V and 11 bases for J; bases not matched to a gene: 11. Per germline, CDR1 SQVTM and CDR2 ANQGSEA. CDR3 size: 13 residues. DNA for the CDR3: TGCAGCGTTGAAAAGGAACAGGGGAAGGATGCTTTCTTT. Encoded protein: CSVEKEQGKDAFF.

The sample holds a few counts of this clone. The V gene is TRBV27, the J gene TRBJ1-5; D possibly corresponds to TRBD1 (5 bases). Trimming took 2 bases from V and 5 from J, leaving 10 bases between them. In germline, CDR1 is MNHEY, CDR2 SMNVEV (reference sequence). This CDR3 is built from 14 residues. In DNA, the CDR3 is TGTGCCAGCAGTTTACAAGGCAGGGATCAGCCCCAGCATTTT. Translated, it gives CASSLQGRDQPQHF.

The chain links TRBV4-1 to TRBJ1-5; possible D gene TRBD1, 5 bases. In germline, CDR1 is MGHRA, CDR2 YSYEKL. The CDR3 consists of 14 residues. V was pared by 1 base and J by 6 bases, with 10 bases between. The CDR3 loop is CASSQAWGVQPQHF. Here the CDR3 DNA reads TGCGCCAGCAGCCAAGCGTGGGGGGTTCAGCCCCAGCATTTT.

The rearrangement uses TRBV7-3 and TRBJ2-1; maybe TRBD1 (6 bases). This CDR3 spans 14 amino acids. V lost 3 bases, J lost 10 bases, and 16 bases lay in between. Germline CDR1 and CDR2: SGHTA and FQGTGA. CDR3 amino acids: CASSLRGLQQEQFF. DNA of the CDR3: TGTGCCAGCAGCTTGAGGGGGTTACAGCAGGAGCAGTTCTTC.

The chain couples TRBV6-6 to TRBJ2-7, with 8 bases that match TRBD1. Per germline, CDR1 MNHNY and CDR2 SVGAGI (reference sequence). This CDR3 has 15 residues. J gave up 7 bases and V 5 bases, and 13 bases lay outside the gene matches. CDR3: CASSDPGTGGFEQYF. DNA of the CDR3: TGTGCCAGCAGTGACCCGGGGACAGGAGGGTTTGAGCAGTACTTC.

The V call is TRBV15, the J call TRBJ2-7, with D hard to call. The CDR3 loop spans 14 amino acids. V lost 0 bases, J lost 3 bases, and 9 bases lay in between. Germline CDR1 reads LNHNV; CDR2 reads YYDKDF (reference sequence). The CDR3: CATSRDRTDYEQYF. DNA of the CDR3: TGTGCCACCAGCAGAGATAGAACAGACTACGAGCAGTACTTC.

V is TRBV15 and J is TRBJ2-1; 8 nucleotides match TRBD2. The germline gives CDR1 LNHNV, CDR2 YYDKDF (reference sequence). V lost 8 bases, J lost 4 bases, and 10 bases stayed unmatched. The CDR3 has 15 residues. CDR3 nucleotides: TGTGCCACCTCCCCGAGCGGGAGCCCTTACAATGAGCAGTTCTTC. Its translation is CATSPSGSPYNEQFF.

The rearrangement joins TRBV28 to TRBJ1-4; 11 bases map to TRBD1. The CDR3 runs 15 residues. J lost 11 bases, V lost 5 bases, and 10 bases had no gene match. CDR1 and CDR2 (germline): MDHEN, SYDVKM. CDR3 sequence reads: CASSPGGTGGKKLFF. The CDR3 region has the DNA TGTGCCAGCAGTCCGGGGGGGACAGGGGGTAAGAAACTGTTTTTT.